The rows below give T cell receptor beta chains drawn from one sample of a study of cytomegalovirus exposure and HLA in healthy donors. The assay was immunoSEQ multiplex PCR, and TCRdb's table has in-frame clones only and misses some. This table has under 150,000 clones, approximately 85% appearing once. Specimen: PBMCs. Receptors originate from a woman between 45 and 60 years old in good health and CMV-seropositive. CDR3s include the opening cysteine and the closing phenylalanine or tryptophan. A D gene is named only where the DNA matches it firmly. Clone size appears in some rows only: once, few, many, or a class for an expanded clone.

j_call,v_call,d_call,clone_size,cdr3_nt,cdr3_aa
TRBJ2-1,TRBV7-3,TRBD1,once,TGTGCCAGCAGCCTGCGACAGGGGGCCAACAATGAGCAGTTCTTC,CASSLRQGANNEQFF
TRBJ1-1,TRBV7-2,-,-,TGTGCCAGCAGCCGAGTGGGGGCGGACACTGAAGCTTTCTTT,CASSRVGADTEAFF
TRBJ1-5,TRBV6-1,TRBD1,-,TGTGCCAGCAGCGAACAGGGGGCAGGCAATCAGCCCCAGCATTTT,CASSEQGAGNQPQHF
TRBJ2-2,TRBV27,TRBD1,-,TGTGCCAGCAGTTCTCCTAGCTTGACAGGGTCGACCGGGGAGCTGTTTTTT,CASSSPSLTGSTGELFF
TRBJ1-3,TRBV11-3,-,-,TGTGCCAGCAGCTCGAATACAGGAAACACCATATATTTT,CASSSNTGNTIYF
TRBJ1-2,TRBV25-1,-,-,TGTGCCAGCACCTTAAGGGGCCATCTGGTAGGCGGCTACACCTTC,CASTLRGHLVGGYTF
TRBJ1-5,TRBV4-2,-,-,TGTGCCAGCAGCCAAAGTCGGGGGGCGCTTCCCAATCAGCCCCAGCATTTT,CASSQSRGALPNQPQHF
TRBJ2-7,TRBV11-2,TRBD1,-,TGTGCCAGCAGCTACCTACAGGGGTCCTACGAGCAGTACTTC,CASSYLQGSYEQYF
TRBJ2-3,TRBV1,-,-,TGCACCAGCAGCCAAGAAAGCACCGGGGCTAGCGTACGGTTAGATACGCAGTATTTT,CTSSQESTGASVRLDTQYF
TRBJ2-2,TRBV7-9,TRBD2,-,TGTGCCAGCCTACTAGCGGGAGGTAACACCGGGGAGCTGTTTTTT,CASLLAGGNTGELFF
TRBJ1-3,TRBV7-9,TRBD1,few,TGTGCCAGCAGCTTAGCCAGGGGGGAGGAAAACTCTGGAAACACCATATATTTT,CASSLARGEENSGNTIYF
TRBJ2-3,TRBV6-5,-,-,TGTGCCAGCAGTTCCGGGGTTAGCACAGATACGCAGTATTTT,CASSSGVSTDTQYF
TRBJ2-1,TRBV11-2,-,-,TGTGCCAGCAGCCCTTACGACACGAGCTCCTACAATGAGCAGTTCTTC,CASSPYDTSSYNEQFF
TRBJ1-1,TRBV30,-,-,TGTGCCTGGAGTGTCTCCGGGGGGTACACTGAAGCTTTCTTT,CAWSVSGGYTEAFF
TRBJ2-7,TRBV29-1,TRBD1,-,TGCAGCGTTGGAAGGGGGACAGGGAGTTACGAGCAGTACTTC,CSVGRGTGSYEQYF
TRBJ2-7,TRBV7-8,TRBD2,-,TGTGCCAGCAGCGACCGGGGACTAGCGGGAGCCTACGAGCAGTACTTC,CASSDRGLAGAYEQYF
TRBJ1-1,TRBV6-1,-,-,TGTGCCAGCAGACGACAGCTGAACACTGAAGCTTTCTTT,CASRRQLNTEAFF
TRBJ2-5,TRBV4-2,-,-,TGTGCCAGCAGCCAACCCTCGGAGGAGACCCAGTACTTC,CASSQPSEETQYF
TRBJ2-1,TRBV11-2,TRBD2,-,TGTGCCAGCAGCTCTTTCTGGACTAGCGGGGTTAAGTTCTTC,CASSSFWTSGVKFF
TRBJ2-1,TRBV9,TRBD1,-,TGTGCCAGCAGCGCCCATCAGGGGGCAGGGTCGAGCAATGAGCAGTTCTTC,CASSAHQGAGSSNEQFF
TRBJ2-7,TRBV18,TRBD2,-,TGTGCCAGCTCACCTAATAGCGGGAGTCACGACGAGCAGTACTTC,CASSPNSGSHDEQYF
TRBJ1-1,TRBV18,-,-,TGTGCCAGCTCACCAACACACGTGGGGGCCACTGAAGCTTTCTTT,CASSPTHVGATEAFF
TRBJ1-2,TRBV5-1,TRBD1,-,TGCGCCAGCAGCTCTCAGGGGGACTATGGCTACACCTTC,CASSSQGDYGYTF
TRBJ1-6,TRBV6-5,TRBD1,-,TGTGCCAGCAGTTGGGACAGGGATTCACCCCTCCACTTT,CASSWDRDSPLHF
TRBJ2-7,TRBV5-4,-,-,TGTGCCGCAGGAATTAGCGGTTCTACGAAGCAGTACTTC,CAAGISGSTKQYF
TRBJ1-1,TRBV4-2,-,-,TGTGCCAGCAGCCAAGATTCTGGAGCAGGGCGAGCTTTCTTT,CASSQDSGAGRAFF
TRBJ1-5,TRBV2,TRBD1,-,TGTGCCAGCAGTGGGGACAGGGGGGAGAATCAGCCCCAGCATTTT,CASSGDRGENQPQHF
TRBJ2-1,TRBV5-5,TRBD2,-,TGTGCCAGCAGCTTGGCCTTTTGGGGGGGAGGAAGTGAGCAGTTCTTC,CASSLAFWGGGSEQFF
TRBJ2-7,TRBV6-5,-,-,TGTGCCAGCAGTGAGGGTTGGGAGCAGTACTTC,CASSEGWEQYF
TRBJ2-1,TRBV30,TRBD2,-,TGTGCCTGGAGTGTAGGCCGGACACCTGGGACTAGTGAGCAGTTCTTC,CAWSVGRTPGTSEQFF
TRBJ1-6,TRBV5-5,-,-,TGTGCCAGCAGCTTGGCGGTTGAGTTTTCACCCCTCCACTTT,CASSLAVEFSPLHF
TRBJ1-2,TRBV4-1,-,-,TGCGCCAGCAGCCAAGGCCCGACAGCTAACTATGGCTACACCTTC,CASSQGPTANYGYTF
TRBJ2-6,TRBV5-8,-,-,TGTGCCAGCAGCTTCGTACAGAGCTCTGGGGCCAACGTCCTGACTTTC,CASSFVQSSGANVLTF
TRBJ1-2,TRBV5-1,-,few,TGCGCCAGCAGCTTGGTTGTCCAGGGGTATGGCTACACCTTC,CASSLVVQGYGYTF
TRBJ2-7,TRBV6-5,-,-,TGTGCCAGCAGTTACTCGCAGGGGCTTAAAACCTACGAGCAGTACTTC,CASSYSQGLKTYEQYF
TRBJ2-2,TRBV5-1,-,-,TGCGCCAGCAGCGTCGGACAGAACACCGGGGAGCTGTTTTTT,CASSVGQNTGELFF
TRBJ1-2,TRBV30,TRBD1,-,TGTGCCTGGAGTCCCCGAGGAGGACAGGGGGTCTATGGCTACACCTTC,CAWSPRGGQGVYGYTF
TRBJ2-5,TRBV5-1,-,-,TGCGCCAGCAGCCCCGGGTTATTGGAGACCCAGTACTTC,CASSPGLLETQYF
TRBJ2-7,TRBV21-1,-,-,TGTGCCAGCATCTTAAGGGTAGGACTTCCACACTCCTACGAGCAGTACTTC,CASILRVGLPHSYEQYF
TRBJ1-6,TRBV30,-,-,TGTGCCTGGAGTGTATTGGGACTGGCTAATTCACCCCTCCACTTT,CAWSVLGLANSPLHF
TRBJ2-4,TRBV21-1,-,-,TGTGCCAGCAGCAAAGTAAGTGGACGGTGCAGGGTCAACATTCAGTACTTC,CASSKVSGRCRVNIQYF
TRBJ2-7,TRBV9,TRBD1,-,TGTGCCAGCAGCGCACAGGGGAACGAGCAGTACTTC,CASSAQGNEQYF
TRBJ1-4,TRBV4-1,TRBD1,-,TGCGCCAGCAGCCCTCGGACAGGCGGGGAAAAACTGTTTTTT,CASSPRTGGEKLFF
TRBJ2-1,TRBV7-9,-,-,TGTTCCAGCAGCTTTTTAGCTAGCCTCAATGAGCAGTTCTTC,CSSSFLASLNEQFF
TRBJ2-1,TRBV5-1,-,-,TGCGCCAGCAGTAGACAGCCATACAATGAGCAGTTCTTC,CASSRQPYNEQFF
TRBJ2-2,TRBV7-9,-,once,TGTGCCAGCAGCCCCTGGGGGGATGGGGAGCTGTTTTTT,CASSPWGDGELFF
TRBJ2-7,TRBV28,-,-,TGTGCCAGCAGTTCTGGCCACGAGCAGTACTTC,CASSSGHEQYF